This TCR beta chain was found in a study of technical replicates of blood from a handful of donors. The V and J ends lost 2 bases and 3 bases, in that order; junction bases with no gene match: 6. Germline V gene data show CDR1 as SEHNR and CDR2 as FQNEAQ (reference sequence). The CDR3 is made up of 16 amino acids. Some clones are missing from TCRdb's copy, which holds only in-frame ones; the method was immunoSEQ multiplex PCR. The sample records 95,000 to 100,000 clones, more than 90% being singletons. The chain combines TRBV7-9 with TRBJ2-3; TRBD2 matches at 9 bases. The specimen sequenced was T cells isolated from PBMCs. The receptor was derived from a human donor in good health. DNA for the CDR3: TGTGCCAGCAGCTTAAGGTTTAGCGGGAGTACAGATACGCAGTATTTT. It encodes CASSLRFSGSTDTQYF. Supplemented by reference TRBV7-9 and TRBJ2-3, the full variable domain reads DTGVSQNPRHKITKRGQNVTFRCDPISEHNRLYWYRQTLGQGPEFLTYFQNEAQLEKSRLLSDRFSAERPKGSFSTLEIQRTEQGDSAMYLCASSLRFSGSTDTQYFGPGTRLTVL.